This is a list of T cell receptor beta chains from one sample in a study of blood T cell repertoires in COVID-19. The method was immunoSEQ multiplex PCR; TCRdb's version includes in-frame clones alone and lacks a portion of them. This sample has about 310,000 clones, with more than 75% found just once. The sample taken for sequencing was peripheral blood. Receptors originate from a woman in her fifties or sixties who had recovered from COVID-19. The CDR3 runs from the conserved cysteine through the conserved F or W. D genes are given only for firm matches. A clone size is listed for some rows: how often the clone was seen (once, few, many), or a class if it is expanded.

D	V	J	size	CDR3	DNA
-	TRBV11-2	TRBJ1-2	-	CASSLSFNYGYTF	TGTGCCAGCAGCCTGTCCTTTAACTATGGCTACACCTTC
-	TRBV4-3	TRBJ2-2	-	CASSLTRVSAGELFF	TGCGCCAGCAGCCTTACCCGGGTATCGGCCGGGGAGCTGTTTTTT
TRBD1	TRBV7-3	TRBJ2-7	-	CASSLTGTGAGEQYF	TGTGCCAGCAGCTTAACGGGTACAGGGGCGGGCGAGCAGTACTTC
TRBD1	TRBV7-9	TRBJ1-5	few	CASSTGQGQPQHF	TGTGCCAGCAGCACCGGACAGGGACAGCCCCAGCATTTT
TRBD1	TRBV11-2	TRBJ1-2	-	CASSLGQFYGYTF	TGTGCCAGCAGCCTGGGACAGTTTTATGGCTACACCTTC
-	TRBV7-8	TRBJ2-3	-	CASSLVSGASTDTQYF	TGTGCCAGCAGCTTGGTTTCGGGAGCCTCCACAGATACGCAGTATTTT
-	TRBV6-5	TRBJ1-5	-	CASSYGQYSNQPQHF	TGTGCCAGCAGTTACGGGCAGTATAGCAATCAGCCCCAGCATTTT
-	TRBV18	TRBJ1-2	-	CASSPIGQGSNYGYTF	TGTGCCAGCTCACCCATCGGGCAGGGCTCTAACTATGGCTACACCTTC
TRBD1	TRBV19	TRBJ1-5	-	CASSRGQGLSHSNQPQHF	TGTGCCAGTAGTCGGGGACAGGGGCTTTCTCATAGCAATCAGCCCCAGCATTTT
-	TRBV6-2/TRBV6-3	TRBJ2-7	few	CASSWTGDYEQYF	TGTGCCAGCAGTTGGACGGGAGACTACGAGCAGTACTTC
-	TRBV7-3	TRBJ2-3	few	CASSLNRGAASTDTQYF	TGTGCCAGCAGCCTCAACCGGGGTGCGGCTAGCACAGATACGCAGTATTTT
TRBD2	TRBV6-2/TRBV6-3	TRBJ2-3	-	CASSYPLLGGSSTDTQYF	TGTGCCAGCAGTTACCCGCTCTTGGGAGGGTCTAGCACAGATACGCAGTATTTT
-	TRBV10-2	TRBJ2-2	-	CASSESTRGLANTGELFF	TGCGCCAGCAGTGAGTCGACTCGGGGACTCGCGAACACCGGGGAGCTGTTTTTT
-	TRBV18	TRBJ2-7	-	CASSPGQDYEQYF	TGTGCCAGCTCACCAGGACAAGATTACGAGCAGTACTTC
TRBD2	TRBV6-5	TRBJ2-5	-	CASGTTEWTQYF	TGTGCCAGCGGGACTACTGAGTGGACCCAGTACTTC
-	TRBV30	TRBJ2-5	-	CAWSVSVGQETQYF	TGTGCCTGGAGTGTATCGGTGGGGCAGGAGACCCAGTACTTC
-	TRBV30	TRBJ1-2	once	CASHFVGAYGYTF	TGTGCCTCCCACTTCGTTGGGGCCTATGGCTACACCTTC
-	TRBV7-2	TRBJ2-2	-	CASSFRRGTGELFF	TGTGCCAGCAGCTTTAGGAGGGGAACCGGGGAGCTGTTTTTT
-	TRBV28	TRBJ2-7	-	CASSLGRGEQYF	TGTGCCAGCAGCCTCGGTCGGGGGGAGCAGTACTTC
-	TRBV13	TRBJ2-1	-	CASSPILRRVNEQFF	TGTGCCAGCAGCCCCATATTGAGACGGGTTAATGAGCAGTTCTTC
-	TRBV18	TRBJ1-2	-	CASSPSRDGYTF	TGTGCCAGCTCACCTAGTCGGGATGGCTACACCTTC
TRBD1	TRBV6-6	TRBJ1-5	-	CASTERGQGAIQPQHF	TGTGCCAGCACCGAAAGAGGACAGGGGGCTATACAGCCCCAGCATTTT
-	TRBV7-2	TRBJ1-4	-	CASGGGDNEKLFF	TGTGCCAGCGGGGGGGGCGATAATGAAAAACTGTTTTTT
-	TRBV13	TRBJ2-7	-	CASGSGLLYEQYF	TGTGCCAGCGGGTCAGGGCTCCTCTACGAGCAGTACTTC
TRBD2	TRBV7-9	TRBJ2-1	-	CASSDTLPLAAFGGEQFF	TGTGCCAGCAGCGATACCCTTCCACTAGCGGCATTCGGCGGTGAGCAGTTCTTC
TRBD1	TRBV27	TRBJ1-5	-	CASREDSWTGNQPQHF	TGTGCCAGCAGAGAAGACTCTTGGACAGGGAATCAGCCCCAGCATTTT
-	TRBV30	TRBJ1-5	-	CAWSPDRDQPQHF	TGTGCCTGGAGTCCAGACAGAGATCAGCCCCAGCATTTT
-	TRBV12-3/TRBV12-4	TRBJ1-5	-	CASRIRNQPQHF	TGTGCCAGCAGGATCAGGAATCAGCCCCAGCATTTT
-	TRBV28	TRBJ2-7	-	CATRLPTGNPYEQYF	TGTGCCACCAGACTACCAACAGGGAATCCCTACGAGCAGTACTTC
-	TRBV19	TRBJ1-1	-	CASSHFEVRRDTEAFF	TGTGCCAGTAGTCACTTTGAGGTGAGGAGGGACACTGAAGCTTTCTTT
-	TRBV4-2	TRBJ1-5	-	CASSQVGANQPQHF	TGTGCCAGCAGCCAAGTTGGGGCGAATCAGCCCCAGCATTTT
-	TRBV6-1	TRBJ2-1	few	CASSERYNEQFF	TGTGCCAGCAGTGAACGGTACAATGAGCAGTTCTTC
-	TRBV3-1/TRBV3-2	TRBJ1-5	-	CASSQAGGANQPQHF	TGTGCCAGCAGCCAAGCGGGGGGTGCCAATCAGCCCCAGCATTTT
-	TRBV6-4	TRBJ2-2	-	CASSQDYTGELFF	TGTGCCAGCAGTCAGGACTACACCGGGGAGCTGTTTTTT
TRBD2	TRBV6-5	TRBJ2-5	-	CASRPLAGAGETQYF	TGTGCCAGCAGGCCACTAGCGGGGGCCGGGGAGACCCAGTACTTC
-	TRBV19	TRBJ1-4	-	CASSDTLSMSLVDEKLFF	TGTGCCAGTAGTGATACCCTGTCAATGAGTCTCGTCGATGAAAAACTGTTTTTT
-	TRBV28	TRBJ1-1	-	CASSPSGSAFF	TGTGCCAGCAGCCCGTCGGGGTCAGCTTTCTTT